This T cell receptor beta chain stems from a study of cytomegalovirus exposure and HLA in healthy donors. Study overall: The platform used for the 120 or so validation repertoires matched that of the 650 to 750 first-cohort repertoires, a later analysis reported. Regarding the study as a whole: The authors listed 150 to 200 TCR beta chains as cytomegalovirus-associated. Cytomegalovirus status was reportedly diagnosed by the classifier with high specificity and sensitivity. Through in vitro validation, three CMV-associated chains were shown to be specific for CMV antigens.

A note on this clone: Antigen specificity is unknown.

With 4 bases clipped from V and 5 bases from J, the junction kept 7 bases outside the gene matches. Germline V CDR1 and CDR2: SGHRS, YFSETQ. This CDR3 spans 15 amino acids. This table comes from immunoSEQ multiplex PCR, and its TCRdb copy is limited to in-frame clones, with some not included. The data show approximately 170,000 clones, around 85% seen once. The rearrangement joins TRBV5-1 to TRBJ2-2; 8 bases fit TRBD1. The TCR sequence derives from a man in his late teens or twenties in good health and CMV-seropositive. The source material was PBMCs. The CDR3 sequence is CASSKQGDLTGELFF. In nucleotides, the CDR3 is TGCGCCAGCAGCAAACAGGGGGATTTGACCGGGGAGCTGTTTTTT.